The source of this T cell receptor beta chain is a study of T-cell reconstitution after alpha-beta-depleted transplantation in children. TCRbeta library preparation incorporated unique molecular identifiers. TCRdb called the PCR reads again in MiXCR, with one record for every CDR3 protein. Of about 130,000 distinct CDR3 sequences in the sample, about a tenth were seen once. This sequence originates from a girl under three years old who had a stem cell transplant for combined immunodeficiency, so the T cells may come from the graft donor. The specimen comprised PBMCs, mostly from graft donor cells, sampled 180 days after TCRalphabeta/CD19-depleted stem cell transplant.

CDR3 coding DNA: TGTGCCAGCAGAAAAGCAGACGGCTACACCTTC. This translates into CASRKADGYTF. This chain uses TRBV21-1 with TRBJ1-2. TRBV21-1 is a known pseudogene. This CDR3 is 11 amino acids long.